The entry below gives a single T cell receptor beta chain sequence along with its context. The sample originates from a study of shared clonotypes between healthy human individuals. Profiling relied on immunoSEQ multiplex PCR, and the TCRdb table lists in-frame clones only, not all of them. The data contain around 1,900,000 clones, 80% to 95% of them seen just once; the ten biggest clones take up approximately 1.7%. CDR3 length: 14 residues. Trimming removed 5 bases from V and 6 bases from J, with 15 bases in between. Germline lookup yields CDR1 SGHKS and CDR2 YYEKEE (reference sequence). Terminally differentiated effector memory CD45RA+ cells were left out of the naive CD8 fraction, which was CD45RO-negative and positively selected for CCR7.

The sequenced sample consisted of naive CD8+ T cells from PBMCs. This TCR derives from a man younger than 35 in good health. Some clones in this sample may be carry-over from other donors' samples. The rearrangement uses TRBV5-5 and TRBJ2-1; D gene uncertain. This CDR3 reads CASRGYYFGNEQFF. For the CDR3, the DNA is TGTGCCAGCAGGGGCTACTACTTTGGCAATGAGCAGTTCTTC. Full variable domain (missing parts from reference TRBV5-5 and TRBJ2-1): DAGVTQSPTHLIKTRGQQVTLRCSPISGHKSVSWYQQVLGQGPQFIFQYYEKEERGRGNFPDRFSARQFPNYSSELNVNALLLGDSALYLCASRGYYFGNEQFFGPGTRLTVL.